This T cell receptor beta chain stems from a study of vaccination effects on CD4 cells after COVID-19. Using immunoSEQ multiplex PCR, the repertoire was profiled, and TCRdb retains in-frame clones only, with some absent. The repertoire holds 20,000 to 25,000 clones, with approximately 70% as singletons. The length of the CDR3 is 14 residues. V lost 1 base and J 3 bases, leaving 9 bases between the germline ends. The germline V gene encodes CDR1 WSHSY and CDR2 SAAADI. Regarding this clone: Its antigen is unknown.

ViraFEST assay sequencing came after antigen-specific CD4+ T cells were expanded with viral peptide pools. Following a roughly 9-day culture, CD4+ T cells were purified. Previously uninfected by SARS-CoV-2, the vaccine recipients also showed negative nucleocapsid antibodies. This sample comprised CD4+ T cells from PBMCs cultured with HCoV-NL63 spike peptides, obtained before COVID-19 vaccination. This receptor was taken from a human donor who received a COVID-19 vaccine. The rearrangement uses TRBV10-2 and TRBJ1-1; D uncertain. This chain's CDR3 is CASSEYHRDTEAFF. In DNA, the CDR3 is TGCGCCAGCAGTGAGTATCACCGGGACACTGAAGCTTTCTTT.